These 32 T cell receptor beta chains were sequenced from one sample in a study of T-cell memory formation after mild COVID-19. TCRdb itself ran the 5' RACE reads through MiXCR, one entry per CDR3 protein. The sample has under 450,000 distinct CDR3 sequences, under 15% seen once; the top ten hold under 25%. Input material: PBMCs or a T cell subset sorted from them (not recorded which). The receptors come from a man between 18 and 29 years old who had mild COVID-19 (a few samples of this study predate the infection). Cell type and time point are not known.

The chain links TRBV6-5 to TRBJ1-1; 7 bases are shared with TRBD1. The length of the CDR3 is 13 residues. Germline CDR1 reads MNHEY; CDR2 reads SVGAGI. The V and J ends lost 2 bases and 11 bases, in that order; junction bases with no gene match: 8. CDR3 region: CASSYHGTAGAFF. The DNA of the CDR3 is TGTGCCAGCAGTTACCATGGGACAGCGGGGGCTTTCTTT.

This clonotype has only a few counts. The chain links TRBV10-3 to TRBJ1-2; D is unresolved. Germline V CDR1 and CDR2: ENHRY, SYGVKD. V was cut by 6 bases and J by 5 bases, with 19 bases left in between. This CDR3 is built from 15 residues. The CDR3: CAISPDVRPAYGYTF. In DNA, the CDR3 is TGTGCCATCAGCCCCGACGTACGCCCAGCTTATGGCTACACCTTC.

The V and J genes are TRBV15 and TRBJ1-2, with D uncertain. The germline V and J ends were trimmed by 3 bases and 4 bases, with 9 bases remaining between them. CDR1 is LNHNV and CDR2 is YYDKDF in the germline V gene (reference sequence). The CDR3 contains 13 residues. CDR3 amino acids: CATSSRGSYGYTF. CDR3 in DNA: TGTGCCACCAGCAGCCGGGGAAGCTATGGCTACACCTTC.

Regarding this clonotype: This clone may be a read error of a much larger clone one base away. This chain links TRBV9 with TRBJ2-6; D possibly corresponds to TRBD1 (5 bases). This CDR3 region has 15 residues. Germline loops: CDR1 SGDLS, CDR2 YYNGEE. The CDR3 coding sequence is TGTGCCAGCAGCGTAGGGGGAACTGGGGCCAACGTCCTGTCTTTC. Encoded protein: CASSVGGTGANVLSF.

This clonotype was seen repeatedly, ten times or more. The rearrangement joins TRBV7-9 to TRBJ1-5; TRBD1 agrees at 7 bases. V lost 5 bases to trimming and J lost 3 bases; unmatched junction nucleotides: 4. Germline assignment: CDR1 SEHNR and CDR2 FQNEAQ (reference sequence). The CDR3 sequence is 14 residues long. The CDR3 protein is CASSRDSFNQPQHF. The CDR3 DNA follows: TGTGCCAGCAGCCGGGACAGCTTCAATCAGCCCCAGCATTTT.

The CDR3 bases are TGTGCCAGCAGCCTCGGACAGGGGGCATCTGGCTACACCTTC. The encoded protein is CASSLGQGASGYTF. This chain connects TRBV5-8 to TRBJ1-2; 11 positions agree with TRBD1. J lost 7 bases, V lost 4 bases, and 6 bases had no gene match. Germline V gives CDR1 SGHTS, CDR2 YDEGEE. This CDR3 is built from 14 residues.

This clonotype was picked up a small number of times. CDR3 nucleotide sequence: TGTGCCATCAGGCCGGGACTGACCAACACTGAAGCTTTCTTT. This encodes CAIRPGLTNTEAFF. The chain carries TRBV10-3 and TRBJ1-1; tentatively, D is TRBD1 (5 bases). V lost 6 bases to trimming and J lost 2 bases, with 13 bases between them. CDR1 and CDR2 (germline): ENHRY, SYGVKD. The CDR3 consists of 14 residues.

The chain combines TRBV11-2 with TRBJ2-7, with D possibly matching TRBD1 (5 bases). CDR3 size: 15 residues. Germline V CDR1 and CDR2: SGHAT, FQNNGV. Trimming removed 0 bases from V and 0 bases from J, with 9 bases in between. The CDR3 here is CASSLDSRASYEQYV. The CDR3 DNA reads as TGTGCCAGCAGCTTAGATTCCAGGGCCTCCTACGAGCAGTACGTC.

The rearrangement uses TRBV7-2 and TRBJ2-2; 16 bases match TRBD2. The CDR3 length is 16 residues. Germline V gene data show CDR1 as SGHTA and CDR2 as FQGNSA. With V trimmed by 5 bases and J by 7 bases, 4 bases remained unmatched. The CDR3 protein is CASSQGLAGGHGELFF. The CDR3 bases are TGTGCCAGCAGCCAGGGACTAGCGGGGGGGCACGGGGAGCTGTTTTTT.

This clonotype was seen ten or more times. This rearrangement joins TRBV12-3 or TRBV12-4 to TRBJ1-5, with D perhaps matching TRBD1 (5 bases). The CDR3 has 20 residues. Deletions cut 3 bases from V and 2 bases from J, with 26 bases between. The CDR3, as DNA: TGTGCCAGCAGTTTTGGTCGGTGGCAGGGAGGCGAGTTTGGCAATCAGCCCCAGCATTTT. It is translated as CASSFGRWQGGEFGNQPQHF.

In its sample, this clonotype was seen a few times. The CDR3 DNA reads as TGTGCCAGCAGTCCATTAGGACAGGGGGCGAGAGAGCAGTACGTC. Translation gives CASSPLGQGAREQYV. This rearrangement joins TRBV6-6 to TRBJ2-7; TRBD1 aligns across 11 bases. Germline loops: CDR1 MNHNY, CDR2 SVGAGI (reference sequence). V lost 5 bases to trimming and J lost 7 bases; unmatched junction nucleotides: 10. This CDR3 has 15 amino acids.

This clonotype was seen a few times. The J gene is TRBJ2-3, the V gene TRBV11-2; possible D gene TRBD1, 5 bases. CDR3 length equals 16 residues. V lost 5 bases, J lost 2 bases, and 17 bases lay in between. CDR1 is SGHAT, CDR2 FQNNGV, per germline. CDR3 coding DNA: TGTGCCAGCAGCCGGAGACAGATACCGATCACAGATACGCAGTATTTT. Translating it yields CASSRRQIPITDTQYF.

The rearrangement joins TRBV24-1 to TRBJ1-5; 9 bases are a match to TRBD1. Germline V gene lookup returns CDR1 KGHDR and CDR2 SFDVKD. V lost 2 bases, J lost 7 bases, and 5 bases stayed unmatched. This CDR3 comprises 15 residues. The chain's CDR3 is CATSDSQGAGQPQHF. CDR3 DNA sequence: TGTGCCACCAGTGATTCACAGGGGGCTGGGCAGCCCCAGCATTTT.

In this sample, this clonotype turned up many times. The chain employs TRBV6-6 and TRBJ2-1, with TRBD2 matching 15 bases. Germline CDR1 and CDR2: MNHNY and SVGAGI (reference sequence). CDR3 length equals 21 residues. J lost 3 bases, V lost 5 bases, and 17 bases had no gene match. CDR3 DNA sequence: TGTGCCAGCAGTCCGACCCCGGGACTAGCGGGGGGCTTTACCCACTACAATGAGCAGTTCTTC. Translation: CASSPTPGLAGGFTHYNEQFF.

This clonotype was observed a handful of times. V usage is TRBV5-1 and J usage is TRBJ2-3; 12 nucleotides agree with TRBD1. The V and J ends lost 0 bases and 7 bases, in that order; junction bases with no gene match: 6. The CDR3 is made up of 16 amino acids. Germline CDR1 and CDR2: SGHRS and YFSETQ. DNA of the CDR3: TGCGCCAGCAGCTTGGCGGGACAGGGGGCGCCGAATACGCAGTATTTT. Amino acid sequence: CASSLAGQGAPNTQYF.

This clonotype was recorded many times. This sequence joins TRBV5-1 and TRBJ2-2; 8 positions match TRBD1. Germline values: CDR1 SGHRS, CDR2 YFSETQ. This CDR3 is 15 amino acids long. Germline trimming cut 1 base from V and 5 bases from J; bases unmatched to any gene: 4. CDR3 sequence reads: CASSLFRGRTGELFF. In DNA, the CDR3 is TGCGCCAGCAGCTTGTTCAGGGGGCGTACCGGGGAGCTGTTTTTT.

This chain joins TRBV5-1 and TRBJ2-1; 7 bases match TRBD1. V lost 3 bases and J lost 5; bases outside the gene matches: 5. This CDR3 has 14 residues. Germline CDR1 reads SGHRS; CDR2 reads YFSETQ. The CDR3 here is CASSWGTADNEQFF. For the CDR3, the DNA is TGCGCCAGCAGCTGGGGGACAGCGGACAATGAGCAGTTCTTC.

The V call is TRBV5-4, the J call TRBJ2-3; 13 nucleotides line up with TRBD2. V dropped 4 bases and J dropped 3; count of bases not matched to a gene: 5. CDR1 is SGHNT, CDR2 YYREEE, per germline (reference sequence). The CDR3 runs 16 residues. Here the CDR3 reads CASSLGLAGVTDTQYF. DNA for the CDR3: TGTGCCAGCAGCCTCGGACTAGCGGGGGTTACAGATACGCAGTATTTT.

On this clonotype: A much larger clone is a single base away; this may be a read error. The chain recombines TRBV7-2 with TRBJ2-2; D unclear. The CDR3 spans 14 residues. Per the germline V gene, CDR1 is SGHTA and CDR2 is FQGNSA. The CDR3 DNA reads TGTGCCAACAGCTTACGTTACTGGTCCGGGGAGCTGTTTTTT. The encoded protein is CANSLRYWSGELFF.

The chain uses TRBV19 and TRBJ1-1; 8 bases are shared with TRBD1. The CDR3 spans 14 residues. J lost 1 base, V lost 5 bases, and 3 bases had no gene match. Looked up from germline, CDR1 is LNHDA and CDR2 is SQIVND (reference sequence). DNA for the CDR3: TGTGCCAGTAGTCACGACAGGGGGAACACTGAAGCTTTCTTT. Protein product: CASSHDRGNTEAFF.

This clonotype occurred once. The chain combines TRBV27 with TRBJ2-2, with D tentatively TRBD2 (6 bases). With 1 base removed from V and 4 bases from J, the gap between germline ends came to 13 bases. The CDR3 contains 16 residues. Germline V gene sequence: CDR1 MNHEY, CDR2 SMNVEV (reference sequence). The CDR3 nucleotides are TGTGCCAGCAGTTTATTGTCGGGAGTTGGCACCGGGGAGCTGTTTTTT. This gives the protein CASSLLSGVGTGELFF.

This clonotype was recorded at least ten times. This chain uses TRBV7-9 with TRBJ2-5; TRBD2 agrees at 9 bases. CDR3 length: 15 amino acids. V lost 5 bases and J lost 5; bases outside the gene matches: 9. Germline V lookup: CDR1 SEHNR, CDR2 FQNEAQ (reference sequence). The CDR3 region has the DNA TGTGCCAGCAGCCGAGGGACTAGCCGGGGGGAGACCCAGTACTTC. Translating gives CASSRGTSRGETQYF. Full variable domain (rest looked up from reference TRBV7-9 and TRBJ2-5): DTGVSQNPRHKITKRGQNVTFRCDPISEHNRLYWYRQTLGQGPEFLTYFQNEAQLEKSRLLSDRFSAERPKGSFSTLEIQRTEQGDSAMYLCASSRGTSRGETQYFGPGTRLLVL.

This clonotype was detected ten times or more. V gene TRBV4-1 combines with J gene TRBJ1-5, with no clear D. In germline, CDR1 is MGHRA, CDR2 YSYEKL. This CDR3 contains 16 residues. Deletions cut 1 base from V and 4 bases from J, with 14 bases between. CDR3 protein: CASSQGVRFLNQPQHF. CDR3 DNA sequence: TGCGCCAGCAGCCAAGGCGTAAGGTTTCTGAATCAGCCCCAGCATTTT.

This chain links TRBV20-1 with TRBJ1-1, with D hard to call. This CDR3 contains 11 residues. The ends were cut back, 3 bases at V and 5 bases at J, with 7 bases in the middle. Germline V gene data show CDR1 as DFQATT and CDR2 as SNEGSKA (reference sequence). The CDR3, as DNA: TGCAGTGCTAGCAGTGAGACTGAAGCTTTCTTT. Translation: CSASSETEAFF.

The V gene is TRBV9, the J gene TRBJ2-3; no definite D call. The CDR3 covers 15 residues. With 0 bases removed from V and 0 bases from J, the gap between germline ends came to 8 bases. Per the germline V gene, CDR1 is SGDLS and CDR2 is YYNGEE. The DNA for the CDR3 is TGTGCCAGCAGCGTAGTCAGCTCTAGCACAGATACGCAGTATTTT. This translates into CASSVVSSSTDTQYF. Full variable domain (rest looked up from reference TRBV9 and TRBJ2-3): DSGVTQTPKHLITATGQRVTLRCSPRSGDLSVYWYQQSLDQGLQFLIQYYNGEERAKGNILERFSAQQFPDLHSELNLSSLELGDSALYFCASSVVSSSTDTQYFGPGTRLTVL.

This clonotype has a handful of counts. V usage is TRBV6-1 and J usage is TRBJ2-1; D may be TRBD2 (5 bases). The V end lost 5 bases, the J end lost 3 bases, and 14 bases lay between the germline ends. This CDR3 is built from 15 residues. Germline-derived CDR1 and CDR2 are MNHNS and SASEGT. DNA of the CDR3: TGTGCCAGCAGTTCCGGGCTAGAGGGCTACAATGAGCAGTTCTTC. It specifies CASSSGLEGYNEQFF.

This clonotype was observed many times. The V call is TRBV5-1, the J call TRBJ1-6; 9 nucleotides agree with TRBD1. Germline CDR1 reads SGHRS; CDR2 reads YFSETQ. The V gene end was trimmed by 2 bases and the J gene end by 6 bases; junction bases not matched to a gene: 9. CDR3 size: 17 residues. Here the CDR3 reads CASSFVWRTGVNSPLHF. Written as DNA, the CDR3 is TGCGCCAGCAGCTTCGTGTGGCGGACAGGGGTTAATTCACCCCTCCACTTT.

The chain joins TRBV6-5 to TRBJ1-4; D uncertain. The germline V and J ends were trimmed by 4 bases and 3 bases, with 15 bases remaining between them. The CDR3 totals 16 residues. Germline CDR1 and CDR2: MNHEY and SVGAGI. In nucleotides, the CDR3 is TGTGCCAGCAGTTTAGAGACGCGGTTGGCTAATGAAAAACTGTTTTTT. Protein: CASSLETRLANEKLFF.

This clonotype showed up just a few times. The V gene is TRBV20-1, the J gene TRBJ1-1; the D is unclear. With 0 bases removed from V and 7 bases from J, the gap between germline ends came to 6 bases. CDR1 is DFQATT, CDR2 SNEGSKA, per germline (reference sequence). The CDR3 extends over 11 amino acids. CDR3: CSARDNGEAFF. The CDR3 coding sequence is TGCAGTGCTAGAGATAACGGTGAAGCTTTCTTT.

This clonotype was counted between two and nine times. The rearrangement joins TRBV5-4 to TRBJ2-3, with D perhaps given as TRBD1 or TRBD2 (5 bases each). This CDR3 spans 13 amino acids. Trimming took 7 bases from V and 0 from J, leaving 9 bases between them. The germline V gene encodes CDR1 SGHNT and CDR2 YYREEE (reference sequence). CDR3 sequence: CASDGASTDTQYF. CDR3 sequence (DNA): TGTGCCAGCGACGGGGCTAGCACAGATACGCAGTATTTT. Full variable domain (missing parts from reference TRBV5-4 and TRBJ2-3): ETGVTQSPTHLIKTRGQQVTLRCSSQSGHNTVSWYQQALGQGPQFIFQYYREEENGRGNFPPRFSGLQFPNYSSELNVNALELDDSALYLCASDGASTDTQYFGPGTRLTVL.

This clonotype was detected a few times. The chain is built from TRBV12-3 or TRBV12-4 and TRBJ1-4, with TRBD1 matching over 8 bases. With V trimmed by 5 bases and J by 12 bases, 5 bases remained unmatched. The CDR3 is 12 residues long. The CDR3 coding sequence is TGTGCCAGCAGTGAAGGACAGGGACAACTGTTTTTT. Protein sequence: CASSEGQGQLFF.

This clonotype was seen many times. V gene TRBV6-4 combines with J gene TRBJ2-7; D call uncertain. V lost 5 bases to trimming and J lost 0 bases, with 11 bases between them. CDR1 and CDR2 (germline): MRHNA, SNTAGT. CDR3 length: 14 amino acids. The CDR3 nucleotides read TGTGCCAGCAGTCCAGCTCCCTTCTCCTACGAGCAGTACTTC. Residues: CASSPAPFSYEQYF.